The present T cell receptor beta chain was sequenced within a study of shared clonotypes between healthy human individuals. Libraries were prepared by immunoSEQ multiplex PCR; TCRdb keeps only in-frame clonotypes and omits some of them. The repertoire holds about 490,000 clones, with about 82% as singletons. From germline, CDR1 is KGHSH and CDR2 LQKENI. Trimming stripped 3 bases from V and 6 bases from J, with 15 bases between. The CDR3 extends over 15 amino acids. Sequenced material: PBMCs. The rearrangement joins TRBV18 to TRBJ2-1, with D perhaps matching TRBD2 (6 bases). The source is a woman aged 40 to 50 in good health. Some clones in this sample may be carry-over from other donors' samples. In DNA form, the CDR3 reads TGTGCCAGCTCACCCGTCGGGAGCTTGTCCAATGAGCAGTTCTTC. As protein: CASSPVGSLSNEQFF.